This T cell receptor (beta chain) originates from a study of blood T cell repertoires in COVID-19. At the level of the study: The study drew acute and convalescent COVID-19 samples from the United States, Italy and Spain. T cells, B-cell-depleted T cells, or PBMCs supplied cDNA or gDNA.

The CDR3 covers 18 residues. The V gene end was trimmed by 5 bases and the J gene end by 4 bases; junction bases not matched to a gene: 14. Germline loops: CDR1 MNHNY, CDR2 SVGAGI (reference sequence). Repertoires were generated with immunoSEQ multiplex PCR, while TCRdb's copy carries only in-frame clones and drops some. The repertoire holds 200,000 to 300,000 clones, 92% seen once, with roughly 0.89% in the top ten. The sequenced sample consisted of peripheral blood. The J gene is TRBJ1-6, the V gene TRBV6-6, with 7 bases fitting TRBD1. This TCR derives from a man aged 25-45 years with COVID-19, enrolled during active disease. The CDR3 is CASSPFTPGTAYNSPLHF. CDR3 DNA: TGTGCCAGCAGTCCATTCACACCCGGGACAGCTTATAATTCACCCCTCCACTTT.